The 27 T cell receptor beta chains below come from one sample, sequenced in a study of blood T cell repertoires in COVID-19. TCRdb's copy holds only in-frame clones and misses some; the assay was immunoSEQ multiplex PCR. The sample yields about 310,000 clones, about 91% seen once. The specimen was PBMCs or T cells enriched from blood (not recorded which). These receptors were obtained from a woman aged 40 to 55 who had recovered from COVID-19.

The chain combines TRBV7-9 with TRBJ1-2; D is perhaps TRBD1 (5 bases). This CDR3 has 16 amino acids. Germline V gives CDR1 SEHNR, CDR2 FQNEAQ (reference sequence). The ends were cut back, 7 bases at V and 0 bases at J, with 18 bases in the middle. The CDR3 loop is CASIKGSVTPNYGYTF. CDR3 nucleotide sequence: TGTGCCAGCATAAAGGGGTCAGTTACCCCTAACTATGGCTACACCTTC.

This sequence joins TRBV10-3 and TRBJ2-7; D is unclear. Germline-derived CDR1 and CDR2 are ENHRY and SYGVKD. The CDR3 is made up of 12 amino acids. With 6 bases removed from V and 6 bases from J, the gap between germline ends came to 12 bases. The DNA for the CDR3 is TGTGCCATCAGCCACTTAGAGTCCGAGCAGTACTTC. It is translated as CAISHLESEQYF.

V is TRBV19 and J is TRBJ1-1; D may be TRBD1 (6 bases). The CDR3 totals 15 residues. Looked up from germline, CDR1 is LNHDA and CDR2 is SQIVND (reference sequence). The V gene lost 5 bases and the J gene lost 3 bases, with 16 bases spanning the gap. The CDR3 is CASSPREGVDTEAFF. CDR3 coding DNA: TGTGCCAGTAGTCCCCGGGAGGGGGTGGACACTGAAGCTTTCTTT.

The CDR3: CASTSGRGVPYGYTF. DNA of the CDR3: TGTGCCAGCACCTCGGGCAGGGGGGTCCCCTATGGCTACACCTTC. The V call is TRBV2, the J call TRBJ1-2; TRBD1 matches 7 bases. The V segment lost 7 bases and the J segment 4 bases; nucleotides outside the gene matches: 12. The length of the CDR3 is 15 residues. The germline V gene has CDR1 SNHLY and CDR2 FYNNEI.

The chain employs TRBV7-2 and TRBJ2-3; possible D gene TRBD2, 5 bases. The CDR3 length is 14 residues. The V gene lost 5 bases and the J gene lost 6 bases, with 15 bases spanning the gap. The germline V gene encodes CDR1 SGHTA and CDR2 FQGNSA. The CDR3 loop is CASSTIGSGDTQYF. The CDR3 DNA sequence: TGTGCCAGCAGCACGATAGGGTCGGGGGATACGCAGTATTTT.

V is TRBV18 and J is TRBJ1-5, with D unclear. V shed 1 base and J shed 0 bases, with 7 bases lying between them. Germline CDR1 is KGHSH and CDR2 is LQKENI. The CDR3 is made up of 15 amino acids. The chain's CDR3 is CASSPLYSSNQPQHF. CDR3 DNA: TGTGCCAGCTCACCACTGTACAGTAGCAATCAGCCCCAGCATTTT.

This sequence joins TRBV7-5 and TRBJ2-7; the table gives TRBD1 as D, unverified against the DNA. TRBV7-5 is annotated as a pseudogene. The CDR3 spans 16 residues. The CDR3 bases are TGTGCCAGAAGCTTATCCCGACAGGGGGTGTCCTACGAGCAGTACTTC. This gives the protein CARSLSRQGVSYEQYF.

This clone has a single count. This chain links TRBV7-6 with TRBJ1-3, with 7 nucleotides matching TRBD1. With 1 base clipped from V and 0 bases from J, the junction kept 6 bases outside the gene matches. The germline gives CDR1 SGHVS, CDR2 FNYEAQ. The CDR3 loop spans 17 amino acids. The CDR3 protein is CASSLGGRGDSGNTIYF. As DNA, the CDR3 is TGTGCCAGCAGCTTAGGGGGCAGGGGGGACTCTGGAAACACCATATATTTT.

The V and J genes are TRBV11-2 and TRBJ1-2; D call uncertain. The CDR3 consists of 15 residues. Per the germline V gene, CDR1 is SGHAT and CDR2 is FQNNGV. The germline V and J ends were trimmed by 1 base and 5 bases, with 14 bases remaining between them. The CDR3 nucleotides are TGTGCCAGCAGCTTAGCTTTTTCCCGGAGGTATGGCTACACCTTC. Translating it yields CASSLAFSRRYGYTF.

This clone appeared a single time. The chain carries TRBV19 and TRBJ1-4; the D gene is possibly TRBD1 (6 bases). V lost 3 bases to trimming and J lost 5 bases, with 13 bases between them. This CDR3 region has 15 residues. Germline lookup yields CDR1 LNHDA and CDR2 SQIVND (reference sequence). The CDR3 DNA follows: TGTGCCAGTAGTATCAGGGGAGAACGGAATGAAAAACTGTTTTTT. Translation gives CASSIRGERNEKLFF.

V usage is TRBV19 and J usage is TRBJ1-5; D uncertain. The germline V gene has CDR1 LNHDA and CDR2 SQIVND (reference sequence). Trimming stripped 1 base from V and 9 bases from J, with 10 bases between. This CDR3 comprises 13 residues. The CDR3 DNA reads as TGTGCCAGTAGTATAGCAGGTTATCCGCCCCAGCATTTT. It encodes CASSIAGYPPQHF. Full variable domain (missing parts from reference TRBV19 and TRBJ1-5): DGGITQSPKYLFRKEGQNVTLSCEQNLNHDAMYWYRQDPGQGLRLIYYSQIVNDFQKGDIAEGYSVSREKKESFPLTVTSAQKNPTAFYLCASSIAGYPPQHFGDGTRLSIL.

The chain couples TRBV7-2 to TRBJ1-4; D gene ambiguous. Germline-derived CDR1 and CDR2 are SGHTA and FQGNSA. V shed 5 bases and J shed 10 bases, with 26 bases lying between them. This CDR3 has 17 amino acids. The CDR3 here is CASSTSTPGYVGGKLFF. In DNA form, the CDR3 reads TGTGCCAGCAGCACCTCTACCCCGGGGTACGTGGGTGGAAAACTGTTTTTT.

This clone showed up many times. The chain joins TRBV30 to TRBJ2-1, with 11 nucleotides matching TRBD2. Germline V gene sequence: CDR1 GTSNPN, CDR2 SVGIG (reference sequence). There are 14 residues in the CDR3. The V segment lost 5 bases and the J segment 6 bases; nucleotides outside the gene matches: 6. The CDR3 DNA follows: TGTGCCTGGGAACCGGGACTAGCGGTCAATGAGCAGTTCTTC. Encoded protein: CAWEPGLAVNEQFF.

The chain links TRBV24-1 to TRBJ2-3; a weak D match, TRBD2 (7 bases). CDR1 is KGHDR and CDR2 is SFDVKD in the germline V gene. The CDR3 consists of 24 residues. The ends were cut back, 9 bases at V and 7 bases at J, with 49 bases in the middle. CDR3 coding DNA: TGTGCCACCGTAAAAGAACAGGCATCGGGAGGCAAGGGTCATTTCCATAGGGGGATAAATACGCAGTATTTT. Its translation: CATVKEQASGGKGHFHRGINTQYF.

The V gene is TRBV28, the J gene TRBJ2-1, with 8 bases aligning to TRBD2. CDR1 and CDR2 (germline): MDHEN, SYDVKM. The CDR3 sequence is 15 residues long. V was pared by 7 bases and J by 0 bases, with 5 bases of the junction left unmatched. Here the CDR3 DNA reads TGTGCCAGCAATAATGCGGGGGGCTCCTACAATGAGCAGTTCTTC. Amino acids: CASNNAGGSYNEQFF.

The table lists this clone with a count of one. V usage is TRBV2 and J usage is TRBJ1-1; 7 bases are shared with TRBD1. V lost 7 bases and J lost 1; bases outside the gene matches: 12. Germline-derived CDR1 and CDR2 are SNHLY and FYNNEI. CDR3 length equals 16 residues. The CDR3 loop is CASNHLRGPGNTEAFF. CDR3 DNA sequence: TGTGCCAGCAACCACCTAAGGGGGCCGGGGAACACTGAAGCTTTCTTT.

The chain is built from TRBV11-3 and TRBJ2-7; D is undetermined. V shed 6 bases and J shed 11 bases, with 17 bases lying between them. Germline CDR1 reads SGHNT; CDR2 reads YENEEA. The CDR3 length is 12 residues. The CDR3 sequence is CASRSTVHVEYF. CDR3 DNA: TGTGCCAGCAGGTCAACAGTGCACGTGGAGTACTTC.

The chain joins TRBV30 to TRBJ1-4; 7 nucleotides agree with TRBD1. Germline V CDR1 and CDR2: GTSNPN, SVGIG (reference sequence). Unmatched junction bases numbered 4, after V lost 0 bases and J lost 6 bases. The CDR3 sequence is 14 residues long. The CDR3 spells CAWSVYRGDEKLFF. CDR3 coding DNA: TGTGCCTGGAGTGTGTACAGGGGAGATGAAAAACTGTTTTTT.

The table lists this clone with a few counts. At the DNA level, this CDR3 is encoded by other sequences in the same sample as well. V usage is TRBV18 and J usage is TRBJ2-2, with a possible D match to TRBD1 (6 bases). CDR3 size: 14 residues. Germline-derived CDR1 and CDR2 are KGHSH and LQKENI. V lost 3 bases and J 6 bases, leaving 11 bases between the germline ends. The CDR3 is CASSPPGEAGELFF. CDR3 nucleotides: TGTGCCAGCTCACCCCCAGGGGAAGCCGGGGAGCTGTTTTTT. Full variable domain (missing parts from reference TRBV18 and TRBJ2-2): NAGVMQNPRHLVRRRGQEARLRCSPMKGHSHVYWYRQLPEEGLKFMVYLQKENIIDESGMPKERFSAEFPKEGPSILRIQQVVRGDSAAYFCASSPPGEAGELFFGEGSRLTVL.

This clone was recorded only once. The rearrangement links TRBV29-1 to TRBJ2-3, with 7 positions matching TRBD1. V gave up 4 bases and J gave up 2 bases; unmatched junction bases: 3. This CDR3 spans 13 amino acids. The germline CDR1 and CDR2 sequences are SQVTM and ANQGSEA. The CDR3: CSVGTGYTDTQYF. Written as DNA, the CDR3 is TGCAGCGTTGGGACAGGCTACACAGATACGCAGTATTTT.

The chain employs TRBV7-9 and TRBJ2-1; tentatively, D is TRBD2 (5 bases). The ends were cut back, 1 base at V and 0 bases at J, with 13 bases in the middle. The CDR3 spans 17 residues. Germline values: CDR1 SEHNR, CDR2 FQNEAQ (reference sequence). CDR3 protein: CASSLGLAHSSYNEQFF. DNA for the CDR3: TGTGCCAGCAGCTTAGGGCTAGCCCATAGCTCCTACAATGAGCAGTTCTTC.

The genes are TRBV7-9 and TRBJ1-4; 9 bases are a match to TRBD1. This CDR3 has 14 residues. V shed 5 bases and J 5 bases; nucleotides not matched to a gene: 3. Per germline, CDR1 SEHNR and CDR2 FQNEAQ (reference sequence). This chain's CDR3 is CASSPGTGNEKLFF. In nucleotides, the CDR3 is TGTGCCAGCAGCCCCGGGACAGGGAATGAAAAACTGTTTTTT.

This chain connects TRBV24-1 to TRBJ2-5; 7 bases agree with TRBD2. The CDR3 sequence is 16 residues long. CDR1 is KGHDR and CDR2 is SFDVKD in the germline V gene. The J segment lost 0 bases and the V segment lost 3 bases, leaving 6 bases of the junction unmatched. This chain's CDR3 is CATSDGGGNYQETQYF. As DNA, the CDR3 is TGTGCCACCAGTGATGGGGGGGGAAACTACCAAGAGACCCAGTACTTC.

V and J are TRBV9 and TRBJ2-3, with a possible D match to TRBD1 (7 bases). There are 15 residues in the CDR3. Germline-derived CDR1 and CDR2 are SGDLS and YYNGEE. V lost 4 bases and J lost 6, with 18 bases in between. CDR3 region: CASSLTGAGFDTQYF. In nucleotides, the CDR3 is TGTGCCAGCAGCCTCACAGGGGCGGGATTTGATACGCAGTATTTT.

The V and J genes are TRBV28 and TRBJ2-1; 11 bases fit TRBD2. After removal of 6 bases from V and 6 bases from J, the junction contained 4 bases not matched to a gene. This CDR3 spans 14 amino acids. CDR1 is MDHEN and CDR2 is SYDVKM in the germline V gene. For the CDR3, the DNA is TGTGCCAGCAGCCTTAGCGGGGGGGCCAATGAGCAGTTCTTC. Protein: CASSLSGGANEQFF. Full variable domain (remainder filled in from reference TRBV28 and TRBJ2-1): DVKVTQSSRYLVKRTGEKVFLECVQDMDHENMFWYRQDPGLGLRLIYFSYDVKMKEKGDIPEGYSVSREKKERFSLILESASTNQTSMYLCASSLSGGANEQFFGPGTRLTVL.

This chain connects TRBV27 to TRBJ2-7; the D gene is possibly TRBD1 (7 bases). The germline gives CDR1 MNHEY, CDR2 SMNVEV (reference sequence). This CDR3 spans 13 amino acids. V shed 6 bases and J shed 6 bases, with 15 bases lying between them. CDR3 nucleotide sequence: TGTGCCAGCAGCCCCCGGAGGGGGCCCGAGCAGTACTTC. It codes for CASSPRRGPEQYF.

The chain employs TRBV3-1 (or the pseudogene TRBV3-2) and TRBJ2-2; D not resolved. V lost 0 bases and J 0 bases, leaving 5 bases between the germline ends. CDR3 length: 15 amino acids. Germline CDR1 is LGHDT and CDR2 is YNNKEL (reference sequence). This CDR3 is CASSQDGPNTGELFF. CDR3 nucleotides: TGTGCCAGCAGCCAAGATGGCCCGAACACCGGGGAGCTGTTTTTT.